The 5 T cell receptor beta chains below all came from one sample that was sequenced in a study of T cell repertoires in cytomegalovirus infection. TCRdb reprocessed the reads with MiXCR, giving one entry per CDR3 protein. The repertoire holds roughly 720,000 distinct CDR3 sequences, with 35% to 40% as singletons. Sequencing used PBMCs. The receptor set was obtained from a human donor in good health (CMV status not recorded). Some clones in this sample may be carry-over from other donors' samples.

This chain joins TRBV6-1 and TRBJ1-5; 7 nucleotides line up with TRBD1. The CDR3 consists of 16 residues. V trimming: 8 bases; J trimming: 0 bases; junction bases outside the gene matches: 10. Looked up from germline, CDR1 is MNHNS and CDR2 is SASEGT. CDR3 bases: TGTGCCAGCGACAAGGGGCGGGACAGTAGCAATCAGCCCCAGCATTTT. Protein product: CASDKGRDSSNQPQHF.

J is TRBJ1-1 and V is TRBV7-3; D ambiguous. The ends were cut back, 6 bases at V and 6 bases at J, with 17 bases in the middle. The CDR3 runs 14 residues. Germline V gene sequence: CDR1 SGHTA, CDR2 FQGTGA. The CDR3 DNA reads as TGTGCCAGCAGGTCTCCGGGAGTTCGGGCTGAAGCTTTCTTT. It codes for CASRSPGVRAEAFF.

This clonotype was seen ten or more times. The CDR3 reads CASSQDHETDTQYF. The CDR3 nucleotides are TGTGCCAGCAGCCAAGATCACGAGACAGATACGCAGTATTTT. J is TRBJ2-3 and V is TRBV4-2; D gene unclear. Looked up from germline, CDR1 is LGHNA and CDR2 is YNFKEQ. The ends were cut back, 0 bases at V and 3 bases at J, with 7 bases in the middle. CDR3 length equals 14 residues.

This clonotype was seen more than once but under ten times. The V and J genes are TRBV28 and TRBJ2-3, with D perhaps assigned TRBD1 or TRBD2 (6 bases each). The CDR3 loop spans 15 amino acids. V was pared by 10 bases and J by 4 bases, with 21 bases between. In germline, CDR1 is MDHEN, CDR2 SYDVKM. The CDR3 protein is CATRGGTPGADTQYF. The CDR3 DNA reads TGTGCCACCCGAGGGGGGACCCCGGGCGCAGATACGCAGTATTTT.

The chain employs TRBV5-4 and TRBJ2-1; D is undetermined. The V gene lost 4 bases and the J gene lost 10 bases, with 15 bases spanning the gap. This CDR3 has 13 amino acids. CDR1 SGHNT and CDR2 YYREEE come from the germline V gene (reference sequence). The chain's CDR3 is CASSTSGPREQFF. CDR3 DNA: TGTGCCAGCAGCACTTCCGGGCCCAGGGAGCAGTTCTTC.